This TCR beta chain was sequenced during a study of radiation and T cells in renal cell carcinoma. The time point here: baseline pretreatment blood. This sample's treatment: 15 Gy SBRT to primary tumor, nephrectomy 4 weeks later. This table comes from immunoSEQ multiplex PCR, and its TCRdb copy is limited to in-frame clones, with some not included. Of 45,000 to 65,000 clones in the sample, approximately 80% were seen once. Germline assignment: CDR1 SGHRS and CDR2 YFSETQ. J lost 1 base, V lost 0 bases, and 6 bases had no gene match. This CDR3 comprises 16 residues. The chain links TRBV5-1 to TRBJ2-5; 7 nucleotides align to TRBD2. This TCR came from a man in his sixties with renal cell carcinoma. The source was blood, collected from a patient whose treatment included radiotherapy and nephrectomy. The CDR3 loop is CASSLEAGEGQETQYF. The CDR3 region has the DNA TGCGCCAGCAGCTTGGAGGCGGGAGAGGGCCAAGAGACCCAGTACTTC.